This T cell receptor beta chain was observed in a study of tumor-infiltrating lymphocytes in primary liver carcinoma. With a constant-region primer, TCR beta cDNA was made from 450 to 650 ng of total RNA. It was through three nested multiplex PCR rounds of slightly modified ARM-PCR that TCR beta libraries arose. Amplification in the first two PCR rounds was performed using TRBV1-TRBV30 forward primers and a C-beta reverse primer for approximately 10 cycles each. TCRdb recomputed calls from the multiplex PCR reads with MiXCR, one row per CDR3 protein. The table records about 320,000 distinct CDR3 sequences, roughly three fifths of them present only once. RNA isolated from unsorted whole blood supplied the blood RNA, with germline DNA also extracted. None of the patients had received treatment, and all had chronic HBV infection. V was shortened by 5 bases and J by 2 bases, with 12 bases between the two germline ends. The V gene's germline CDR1 is SGHVS and CDR2 FQNEAQ. The CDR3 spans 14 residues.

Worth noting for this clonotype: Its specificity is unknown.

Broader study findings: Tumor region pairs shared more overlap than did tumor-adjacent and tumor-blood pairs.

The rearrangement uses TRBV7-8 and TRBJ1-1; a weak D match, TRBD1 (5 bases). Source material: peripheral blood. This clonotype was sampled from a woman aged 30 to 39 with primary liver carcinoma and hepatitis B virus infection. This CDR3 reads CASSHDSDNTEAFF. CDR3 in DNA: TGTGCCAGCAGCCACGACAGCGATAACACTGAAGCTTTCTTT.